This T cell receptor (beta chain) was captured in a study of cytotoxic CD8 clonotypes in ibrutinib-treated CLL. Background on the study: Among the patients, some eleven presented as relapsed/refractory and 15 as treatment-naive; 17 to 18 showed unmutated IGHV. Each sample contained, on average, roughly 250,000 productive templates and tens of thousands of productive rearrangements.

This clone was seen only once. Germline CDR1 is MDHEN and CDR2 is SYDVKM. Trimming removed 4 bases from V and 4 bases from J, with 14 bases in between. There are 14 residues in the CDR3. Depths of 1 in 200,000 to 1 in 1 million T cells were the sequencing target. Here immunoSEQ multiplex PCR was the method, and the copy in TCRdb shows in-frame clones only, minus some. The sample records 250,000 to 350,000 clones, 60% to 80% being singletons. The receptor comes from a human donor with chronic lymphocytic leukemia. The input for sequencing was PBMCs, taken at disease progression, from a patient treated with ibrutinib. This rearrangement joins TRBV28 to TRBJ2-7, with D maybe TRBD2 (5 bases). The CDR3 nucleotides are TGTGCCAGCAGTTCCGTCCGGGGAAAATACGAGCAGTACTTC. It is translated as CASSSVRGKYEQYF.